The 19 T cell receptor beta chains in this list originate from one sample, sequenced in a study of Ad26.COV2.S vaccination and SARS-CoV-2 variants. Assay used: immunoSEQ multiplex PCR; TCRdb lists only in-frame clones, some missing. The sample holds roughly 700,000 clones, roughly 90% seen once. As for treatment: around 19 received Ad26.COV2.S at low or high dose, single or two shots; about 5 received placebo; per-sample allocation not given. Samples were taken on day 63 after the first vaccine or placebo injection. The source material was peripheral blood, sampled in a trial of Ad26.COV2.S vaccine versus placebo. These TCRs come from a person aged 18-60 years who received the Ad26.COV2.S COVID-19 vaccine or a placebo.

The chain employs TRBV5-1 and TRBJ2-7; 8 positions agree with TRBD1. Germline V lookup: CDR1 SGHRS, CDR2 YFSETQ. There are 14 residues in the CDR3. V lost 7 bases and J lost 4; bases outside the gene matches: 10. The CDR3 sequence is CASCVAGGRYEQYF. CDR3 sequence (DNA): TGCGCCAGCTGCGTCGCAGGGGGCAGATACGAGCAGTACTTC.

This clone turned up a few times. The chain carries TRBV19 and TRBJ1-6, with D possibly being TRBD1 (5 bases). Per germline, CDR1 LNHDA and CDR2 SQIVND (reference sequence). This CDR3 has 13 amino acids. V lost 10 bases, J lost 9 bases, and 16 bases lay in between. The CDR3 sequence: CATNSGRGSPLHF. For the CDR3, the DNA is TGTGCCACCAATTCGGGACGGGGTTCACCCCTCCACTTT.

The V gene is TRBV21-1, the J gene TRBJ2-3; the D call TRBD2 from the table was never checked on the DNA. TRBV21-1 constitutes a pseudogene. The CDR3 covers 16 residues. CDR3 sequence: CASSKVGLAGADTQYF. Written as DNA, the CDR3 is TGTGCCAGCAGCAAAGTAGGCCTAGCGGGAGCAGATACGCAGTATTTT.

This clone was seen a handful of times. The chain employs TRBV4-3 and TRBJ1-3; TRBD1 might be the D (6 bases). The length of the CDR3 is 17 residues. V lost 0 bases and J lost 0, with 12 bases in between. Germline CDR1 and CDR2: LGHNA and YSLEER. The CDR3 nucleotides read TGCGCCAGCAGCCAAGATACAGGGACCTTCTCTGGAAACACCATATATTTT. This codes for CASSQDTGTFSGNTIYF.

CDR3 nucleotide sequence: TGTGCCAGCAGCTTGCAGCGGGGAAGCACAGATACGCAGTATTTT. Translated, it gives CASSLQRGSTDTQYF. The V and J genes are TRBV5-4 and TRBJ2-3; 7 bases match TRBD2. The ends lost 1 base at V and 0 bases at J; junction bases unmatched: 2. Germline assignment: CDR1 SGHNT and CDR2 YYREEE (reference sequence). This CDR3 has 15 amino acids.

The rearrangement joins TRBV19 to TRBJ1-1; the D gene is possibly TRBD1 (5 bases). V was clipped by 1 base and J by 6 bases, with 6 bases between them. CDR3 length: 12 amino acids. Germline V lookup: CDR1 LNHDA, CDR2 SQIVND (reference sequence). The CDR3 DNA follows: TGTGCCAGTAGTATAGGGACACCTGAAGCTTTCTTT. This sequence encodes CASSIGTPEAFF.

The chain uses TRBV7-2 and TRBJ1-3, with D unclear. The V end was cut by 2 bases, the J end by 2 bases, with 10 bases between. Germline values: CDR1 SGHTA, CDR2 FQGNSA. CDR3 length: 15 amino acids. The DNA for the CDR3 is TGTGCCAGCAGCTTATGGACTGCTGCTGGAAACACCATATATTTT. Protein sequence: CASSLWTAAGNTIYF.

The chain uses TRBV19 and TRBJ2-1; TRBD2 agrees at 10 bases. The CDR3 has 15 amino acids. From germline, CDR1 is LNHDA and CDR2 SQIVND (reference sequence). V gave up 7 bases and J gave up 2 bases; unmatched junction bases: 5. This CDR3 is CASTVTSGAYNEQFF. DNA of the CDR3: TGTGCCAGTACGGTTACTAGCGGGGCCTACAATGAGCAGTTCTTC.

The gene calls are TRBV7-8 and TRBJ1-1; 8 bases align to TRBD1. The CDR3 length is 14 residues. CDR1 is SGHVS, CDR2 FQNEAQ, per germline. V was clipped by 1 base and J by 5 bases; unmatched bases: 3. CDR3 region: CASSLVGQGTEAFF. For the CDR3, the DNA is TGTGCCAGCAGCTTAGTAGGACAGGGAACTGAAGCTTTCTTT.

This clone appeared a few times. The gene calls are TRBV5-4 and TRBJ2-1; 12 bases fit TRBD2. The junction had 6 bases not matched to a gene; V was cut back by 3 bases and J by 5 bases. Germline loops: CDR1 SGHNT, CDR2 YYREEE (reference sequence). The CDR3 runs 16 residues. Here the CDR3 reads CASSSGSSGRDNEQFF. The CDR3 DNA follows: TGTGCCAGCAGCTCGGGTTCTAGCGGGAGGGACAATGAGCAGTTCTTC. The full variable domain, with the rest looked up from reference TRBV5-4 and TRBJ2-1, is ETGVTQSPTHLIKTRGQQVTLRCSSQSGHNTVSWYQQALGQGPQFIFQYYREEENGRGNFPPRFSGLQFPNYSSELNVNALELDDSALYLCASSSGSSGRDNEQFFGPGTRLTVL.

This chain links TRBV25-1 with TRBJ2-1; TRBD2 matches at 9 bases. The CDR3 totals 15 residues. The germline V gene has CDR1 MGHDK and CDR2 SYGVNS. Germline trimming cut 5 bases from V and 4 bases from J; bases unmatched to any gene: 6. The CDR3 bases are TGTGCCAGCAGTAAAGCGGGAGGATCGTACAATGAGCAGTTCTTC. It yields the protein CASSKAGGSYNEQFF.

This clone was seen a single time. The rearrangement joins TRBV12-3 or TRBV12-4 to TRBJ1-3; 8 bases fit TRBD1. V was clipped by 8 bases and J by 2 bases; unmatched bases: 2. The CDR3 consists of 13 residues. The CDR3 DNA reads TGTGCCAGCGGGACAGGCCCTGGAAACACCATATATTTT. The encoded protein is CASGTGPGNTIYF.

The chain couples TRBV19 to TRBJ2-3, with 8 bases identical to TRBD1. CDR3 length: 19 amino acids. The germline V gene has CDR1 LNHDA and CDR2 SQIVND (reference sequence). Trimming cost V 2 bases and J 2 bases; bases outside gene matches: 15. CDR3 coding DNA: TGTGCCAGTAGTATACCCGACAGGGGTACAGGTACTTACACAGATACGCAGTATTTT. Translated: CASSIPDRGTGTYTDTQYF.

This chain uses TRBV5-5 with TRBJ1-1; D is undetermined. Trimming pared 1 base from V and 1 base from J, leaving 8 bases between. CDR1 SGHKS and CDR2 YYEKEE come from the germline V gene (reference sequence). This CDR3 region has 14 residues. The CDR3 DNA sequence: TGTGCCAGCAGCTTGAGGCTCGGGAACACTGAAGCTTTCTTT. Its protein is CASSLRLGNTEAFF.

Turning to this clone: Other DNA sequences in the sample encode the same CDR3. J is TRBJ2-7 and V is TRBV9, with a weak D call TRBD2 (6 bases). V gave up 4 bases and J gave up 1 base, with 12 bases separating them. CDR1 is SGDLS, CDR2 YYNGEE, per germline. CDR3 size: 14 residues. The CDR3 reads CASSPTGTSYEQYF. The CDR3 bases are TGTGCCAGCAGCCCAACCGGGACTTCCTACGAGCAGTACTTC.

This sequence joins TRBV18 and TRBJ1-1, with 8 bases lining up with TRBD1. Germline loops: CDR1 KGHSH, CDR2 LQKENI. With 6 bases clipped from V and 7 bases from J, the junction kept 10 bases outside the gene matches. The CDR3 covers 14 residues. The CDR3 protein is CASSRTTGDGEAFF. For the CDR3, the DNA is TGTGCCAGCTCGCGTACGACAGGGGACGGTGAAGCTTTCTTT. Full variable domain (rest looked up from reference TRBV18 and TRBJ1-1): NAGVMQNPRHLVRRRGQEARLRCSPMKGHSHVYWYRQLPEEGLKFMVYLQKENIIDESGMPKERFSAEFPKEGPSILRIQQVVRGDSAAYFCASSRTTGDGEAFFGQGTRLTVV.

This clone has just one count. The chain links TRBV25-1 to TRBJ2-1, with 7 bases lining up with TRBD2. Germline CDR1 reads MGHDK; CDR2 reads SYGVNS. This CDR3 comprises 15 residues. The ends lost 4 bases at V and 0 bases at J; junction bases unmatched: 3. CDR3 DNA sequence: TGTGCCAGCAGTGGGGGACTAAGCTCCTACAATGAGCAGTTCTTC. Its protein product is CASSGGLSSYNEQFF.

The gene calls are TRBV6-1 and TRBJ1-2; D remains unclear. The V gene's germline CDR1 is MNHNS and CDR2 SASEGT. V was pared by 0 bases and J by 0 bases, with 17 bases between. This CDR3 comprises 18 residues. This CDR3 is CASSEALEFSLANYGYTF. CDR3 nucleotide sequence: TGTGCCAGCAGTGAAGCGCTTGAGTTTTCCTTAGCTAACTATGGCTACACCTTC.

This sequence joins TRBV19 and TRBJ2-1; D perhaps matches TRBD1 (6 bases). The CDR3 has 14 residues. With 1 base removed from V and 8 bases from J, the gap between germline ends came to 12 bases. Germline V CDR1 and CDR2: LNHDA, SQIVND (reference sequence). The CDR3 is CASSIGGQIHEQFF. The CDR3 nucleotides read TGTGCCAGTAGTATAGGAGGACAGATCCATGAGCAGTTCTTC.